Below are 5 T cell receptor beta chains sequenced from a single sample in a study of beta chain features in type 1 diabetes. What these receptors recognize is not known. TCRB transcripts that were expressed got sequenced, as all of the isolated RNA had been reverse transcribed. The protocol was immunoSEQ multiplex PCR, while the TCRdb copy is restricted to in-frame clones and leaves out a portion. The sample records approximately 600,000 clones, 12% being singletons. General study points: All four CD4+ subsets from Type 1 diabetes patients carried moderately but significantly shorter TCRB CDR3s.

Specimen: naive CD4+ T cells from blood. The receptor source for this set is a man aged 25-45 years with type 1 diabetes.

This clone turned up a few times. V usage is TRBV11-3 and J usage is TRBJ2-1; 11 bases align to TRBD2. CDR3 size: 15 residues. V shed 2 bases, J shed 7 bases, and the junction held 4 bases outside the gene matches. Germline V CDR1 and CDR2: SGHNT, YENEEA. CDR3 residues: CASSLRLAGMNEQFF. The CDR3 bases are TGTGCCAGCAGCTTAAGACTAGCGGGGATGAATGAGCAGTTCTTC. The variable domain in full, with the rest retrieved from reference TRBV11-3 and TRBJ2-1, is EAGVVQSPRYKIIEKKQPVAFWCNPISGHNTLYWYLQNLGQGPELLIRYENEEAVDDSQLPKDRFSAERLKGVDSTLKIQPAELGDSAVYLCASSLRLAGMNEQFFGPGTRLTVL.

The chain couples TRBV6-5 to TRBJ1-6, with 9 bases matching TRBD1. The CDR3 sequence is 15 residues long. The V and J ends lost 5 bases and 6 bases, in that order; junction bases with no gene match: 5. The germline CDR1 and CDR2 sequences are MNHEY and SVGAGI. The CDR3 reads CASSLQGASNSPLHF. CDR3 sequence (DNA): TGTGCCAGCAGTCTACAGGGGGCGTCTAATTCACCCCTCCACTTT.

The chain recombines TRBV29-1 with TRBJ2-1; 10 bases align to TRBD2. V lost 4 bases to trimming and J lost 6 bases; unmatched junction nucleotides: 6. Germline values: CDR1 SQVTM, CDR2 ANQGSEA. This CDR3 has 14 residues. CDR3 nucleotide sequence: TGCAGCGTTGGGGTAGCGGGGGGTGCCAATGAGCAGTTCTTC. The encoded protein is CSVGVAGGANEQFF.

CDR3 sequence reads: CASSLAGDEQYF. CDR3 nucleotides: TGTGCCAGCAGCTTAGCGGGTGACGAGCAGTACTTC. This chain joins TRBV11-3 and TRBJ2-7; D is unclear. The CDR3 length is 12 residues. Germline-derived CDR1 and CDR2 are SGHNT and YENEEA. Trimming shortened V by 1 base and J by 5 bases, and 6 bases separated the two germline ends. Drawing the rest from reference TRBV11-3 and TRBJ2-7, the complete variable domain is EAGVVQSPRYKIIEKKQPVAFWCNPISGHNTLYWYLQNLGQGPELLIRYENEEAVDDSQLPKDRFSAERLKGVDSTLKIQPAELGDSAVYLCASSLAGDEQYFGPGTRLTVT.

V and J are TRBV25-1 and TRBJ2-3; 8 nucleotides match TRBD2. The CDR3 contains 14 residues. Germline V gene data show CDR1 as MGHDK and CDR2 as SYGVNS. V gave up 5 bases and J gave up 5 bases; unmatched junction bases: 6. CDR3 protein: CASSQERGIDTQYF. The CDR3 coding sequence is TGTGCCAGCAGTCAAGAGCGGGGGATAGATACGCAGTATTTT.